One and the same sample provided the 5 T cell receptor beta chains below, sequenced in a study of blood T cell repertoires in COVID-19 (TCRdb year 2020). The library was obtained by the immunoSEQ multiplex PCR assay. TCRdb obtained this table from immuneACCESS and retained in-frame rearrangements with V and J assigned. These tables miss some clones; where compared with another copy, unresolved V genes account for less than half of the shortfall, and the remainder is unexplained. The sample data list tens of thousands of clones, and approximately 90% of these were observed just once. The ten largest clones represent about 4.6% of the sample. Sample: peripheral blood. Receptor source: a human donor in a cohort sampled during active COVID-19.

The rearrangement links TRBV28 to TRBJ1-1; a possible D gene is TRBD1 (5 bases). Germline CDR1 and CDR2: MDHEN and SYDVKM. The CDR3 contains 17 residues. The V end was cut by 2 bases, the J end by 0 bases, with 16 bases between. CDR3 nucleotide sequence: TGTGCCAGCAGTTTACAGGGTTCATCGTCCATGAACACTGAAGCTTTCTTT. Its protein is CASSLQGSSSMNTEAFF.

This chain joins TRBV7-2 and TRBJ1-2; perhaps TRBD1 as D (6 bases). CDR3 length equals 13 residues. Germline lookup yields CDR1 SGHTA and CDR2 FQGNSA. Between the trimmed V and J ends, which lost 1 base and 3 bases, there was a span of 6 bases. CDR3 sequence reads: CASSLGTDYGYTF. The CDR3 region has the DNA TGTGCCAGCAGCTTAGGGACAGACTATGGCTACACCTTC.

The V gene is TRBV11-2, the J gene TRBJ2-7, with 8 bases lining up with TRBD2. The CDR3 sequence is 14 residues long. The V gene end was trimmed by 5 bases and the J gene end by 5 bases; junction bases not matched to a gene: 8. Germline lookup yields CDR1 SGHAT and CDR2 FQNNGV. DNA for the CDR3: TGTGCCAGCAGCCTCGGGACTAGAATCGACGAGCAGTACTTC. Protein product: CASSLGTRIDEQYF.

This clone was observed a few times. The genes are TRBV7-6 and TRBJ2-2; 9 bases map to TRBD2. V shed 1 base, J shed 3 bases, and the junction held 12 bases outside the gene matches. Per the germline V gene, CDR1 is SGHVS and CDR2 is FNYEAQ. The CDR3 spans 19 residues. The CDR3 sequence is CASSLELGGRASHTGELFF. For the CDR3, the DNA is TGTGCCAGCAGCTTAGAGCTGGGCGGGAGGGCCTCCCACACCGGGGAGCTGTTTTTT.

This clone was recorded once. The chain links TRBV30 to TRBJ2-2; D perhaps matches TRBD2 (5 bases). Looked up from germline, CDR1 is GTSNPN and CDR2 is SVGIG (reference sequence). This CDR3 is built from 15 residues. V was pared by 3 bases and J by 6 bases, with 17 bases between. The CDR3 region has the DNA TGTGCCTGGAGAACTACCGGGGTTGCCTCCGGGGAGCTGTTTTTT. Encoded protein: CAWRTTGVASGELFF.